The 7 T cell receptor beta chains given below trace back to one sample, sequenced in a study of blood T cells in healthy people across ages. The second PCR ran about 6 to 12 cycles with a sample-barcoded 5' primer and J-beta primers. TCRdb itself ran the 5' RACE reads through MiXCR, one entry per CDR3 protein. The data contain 550,000 to 700,000 distinct CDR3 sequences, 27% of them seen just once; the ten biggest clones take up less than 20%. Sequenced: blood. Receptors were obtained from a woman in her 70s in good health.

This clonotype was seen many times. This chain links TRBV20-1 with TRBJ1-2; TRBD1 matches at 8 bases. Germline V gene lookup returns CDR1 DFQATT and CDR2 SNEGSKA (reference sequence). After removal of 3 bases from V and 4 bases from J, the junction contained 4 bases not matched to a gene. The CDR3 runs to 13 residues. CDR3 DNA: TGCAGTGCTAGTACAGGGGGGCTCTATGGCTACACCTTC. This codes for CSASTGGLYGYTF.

This clonotype appeared a few times. The chain uses TRBV19 and TRBJ2-5; 9 bases are shared with TRBD2. The J call may be wrong; the DNA end is better matched by TRBJ2-1. The CDR3 covers 15 residues. Germline V CDR1 and CDR2: LNHDA, SQIVND (reference sequence). The CDR3 DNA sequence: TGTGCCAGTAGTAGCGGGGGGGCTGGGGACAATGAGCAGTTCTTC. This codes for CASSSGGAGDNEQFF.

The rearrangement uses TRBV10-3 and TRBJ2-5; D is perhaps TRBD2 (5 bases). V lost 4 bases and J 1 base, leaving 10 bases between the germline ends. CDR3 length: 14 amino acids. CDR1 and CDR2 (germline): ENHRY, SYGVKD. This CDR3 is CAISGGLPQETQYF. DNA for the CDR3: TGTGCCATCAGTGGAGGGCTACCCCAAGAGACCCAGTACTTC.

V is TRBV5-1 and J is TRBJ2-3; D is possibly TRBD1 (6 bases). V lost 3 bases to trimming and J lost 5 bases, with 16 bases between them. Germline values: CDR1 SGHRS, CDR2 YFSETQ. This CDR3 is built from 15 residues. CDR3 in DNA: TGCGCCAGCAGCTCCGAAGGGGGTTCGGGAGATACGCAGTATTTT. Translation gives CASSSEGGSGDTQYF.

The chain uses TRBV4-2 and TRBJ2-1; 7 nucleotides line up with TRBD2. The DNA end is a closer match to TRBJ2-5, so the J assignment may be wrong. The length of the CDR3 is 18 residues. Germline CDR1 and CDR2: LGHNA and YNFKEQ. CDR3: CASSQDQDGQGGRETQYF. The DNA of the CDR3 is TGTGCCAGCAGCCAAGATCAAGACGGCCAGGGAGGGAGAGAGACCCAGTACTTC.

The rearrangement joins TRBV4-3 to TRBJ2-7, with D maybe TRBD1 (5 bases). V was pared by 0 bases and J by 5 bases, with 11 bases between. Germline values: CDR1 LGHNA, CDR2 YSLEER. CDR3 size: 14 residues. The CDR3 DNA reads as TGCGCCAGCAGCCAAGATATCAGGGTCCACGAGCAGTACTTC. Translation: CASSQDIRVHEQYF.

This clonotype was seen a handful of times. The V gene is TRBV7-2, the J gene TRBJ2-5, with a weak D call TRBD1 (6 bases). The DNA end lines up better with TRBJ2-7; the J call may be wrong. The CDR3 has 15 residues. Germline loops: CDR1 SGHTA, CDR2 FQGNSA. The CDR3 spells CASSPRQEMAYEQYF. CDR3 nucleotide sequence: TGTGCCAGCAGCCCCCGACAGGAGATGGCCTACGAGCAGTACTTC.